The 20 T cell receptor beta chains listed next were all sequenced from one sample in a study of chemoradiotherapy in HPV16-positive cancers (dated by TCRdb to about 2022). The receptor library was made with the immunoSEQ multiplex PCR assay. TCRdb carries this immuneACCESS record with in-frame sequences only. Its versions omit some clonotypes, under half of them owing to an unresolved V gene in the studies checked, with the rest unexplained. In this sample the table shows 20,000 to 25,000 clones, roughly 86% of which occur a single time. The top ten hold 2.3% of the sample. Material: blood, obtained from a patient who underwent chemoradiotherapy. These receptors originate from a human donor with HPV-associated anogenital cancer.

The J gene is TRBJ1-1, the V gene TRBV21-1; TRBD1, the table's D call, was not compared with the DNA. TRBV21-1 is a pseudogene segment. The CDR3 totals 18 residues. The CDR3 here is CASSEIRDRGRVNTEAFF. In nucleotides, the CDR3 is TGTGCCAGCAGCGAAATCCGGGACAGGGGGCGGGTGAACACTGAAGCTTTCTTT.

The rearrangement links TRBV18 to TRBJ2-3, with D hard to call. V dropped 1 base and J dropped 6 bases, with 8 bases sitting between them. This CDR3 region has 13 residues. From germline, CDR1 is KGHSH and CDR2 LQKENI. The CDR3 spells CASSPHPGDTQYF. The CDR3 nucleotides are TGTGCCAGCTCACCACACCCGGGCGATACGCAGTATTTT.

J is TRBJ2-5 and V is TRBV7-3; 7 positions match TRBD2. Germline-derived CDR1 and CDR2 are SGHTA and FQGTGA. The CDR3 runs to 13 residues. Unmatched junction bases numbered 4, after V lost 5 bases and J lost 4 bases. CDR3 residues: CASSTSGGETQYF. The CDR3 region has the DNA TGTGCCAGCAGCACCTCGGGGGGAGAGACCCAGTACTTC.

J is TRBJ2-7 and V is TRBV6-6; 7 bases map to TRBD1. The CDR3 length is 16 residues. Trimming cost V 3 bases and J 6 bases; bases outside gene matches: 14. Germline V lookup: CDR1 MNHNY, CDR2 SVGAGI (reference sequence). The CDR3 protein is CASSYSAGTASSEQYF. CDR3 DNA sequence: TGTGCCAGCAGTTATTCCGCCGGGACAGCTTCATCCGAGCAGTACTTC.

The chain employs TRBV28 and TRBJ1-2, with a weak D call TRBD1 (5 bases). Trimming left V 1 base short and J 4 bases short, with 10 bases between. Germline values: CDR1 MDHEN, CDR2 SYDVKM. The CDR3 spans 14 residues. CDR3 residues: CASSLLAGTYGYTF. CDR3 coding DNA: TGTGCCAGCAGTTTATTGGCAGGGACCTATGGCTACACCTTC.

This clone has more than one count but fewer than ten. The genes are TRBV7-9 and TRBJ1-1; no clear D. The germline CDR1 and CDR2 sequences are SEHNR and FQNEAQ (reference sequence). This CDR3 comprises 11 residues. V dropped 5 bases and J dropped 7 bases, with 8 bases sitting between them. DNA of the CDR3: TGTGCCAGCAGCGCCTCATATGAAGCTTTCTTT. This gives the protein CASSASYEAFF.

This clone was counted a single time. In nucleotides, the CDR3 is TGTGCCAGCAGTTTCTCCGGGACGGGGGCTGGCTACACCTTC. The encoded protein is CASSFSGTGAGYTF. The rearrangement links TRBV27 to TRBJ1-2; a possible D gene is TRBD1 (6 bases). CDR3 length: 14 amino acids. The V gene's germline CDR1 is MNHEY and CDR2 SMNVEV (reference sequence). The V end was cut by 3 bases, the J end by 7 bases, with 15 bases between.

The chain uses TRBV6-6 and TRBJ2-5, with D perhaps matching TRBD1 (5 bases). The CDR3 has 15 amino acids. Looked up from germline, CDR1 is MNHNY and CDR2 is SVGAGI (reference sequence). Trimming pared 2 bases from V and 2 bases from J, leaving 12 bases between. The CDR3 bases are TGTGCCAGCAGTTACGGCCAGGGAATACAAGAGACCCAGTACTTC. This translates into CASSYGQGIQETQYF.

The chain has TRBV6-1 and TRBJ1-5; D is uncertain. The CDR3 is 18 amino acids. The V gene's germline CDR1 is MNHNS and CDR2 SASEGT. V lost 0 bases and J 0 bases, leaving 15 bases between the germline ends. CDR3 residues: CASSEADLWPNSNQPQHF. The CDR3 DNA sequence: TGTGCCAGCAGTGAAGCTGACCTATGGCCGAATAGCAATCAGCCCCAGCATTTT.

The chain joins TRBV7-6 to TRBJ2-1, with TRBD2 matching 12 bases. Trimming removed 7 bases from V and 10 bases from J; junction bases left unmatched: 11. This CDR3 has 15 amino acids. CDR1 is SGHVS, CDR2 FNYEAQ, per germline. The CDR3 nucleotides are TGTGCCAGCACCCCTACTAGCGGGAGGACGGGGGAGCAGTTCTTC. Encoded protein: CASTPTSGRTGEQFF.

The V call is TRBV7-2, the J call TRBJ2-1; 9 nucleotides line up with TRBD1. CDR3 size: 15 residues. Looked up from germline, CDR1 is SGHTA and CDR2 is FQGNSA. J lost 5 bases, V lost 5 bases, and 7 bases had no gene match. For the CDR3, the DNA is TGTGCCAGCAGCATAACCGGGACAGGGAACAATGAGCAGTTCTTC. Protein: CASSITGTGNNEQFF.

This clone was observed a few times. This chain uses TRBV7-9 with TRBJ1-5; D call uncertain. V gave up 6 bases and J gave up 4 bases, with 10 bases separating them. Germline assignment: CDR1 SEHNR and CDR2 FQNEAQ (reference sequence). The length of the CDR3 is 13 residues. CDR3 residues: CASRKQENQPQHF. The CDR3 DNA reads TGTGCCAGCAGGAAGCAGGAAAATCAGCCCCAGCATTTT. Drawing the rest from reference TRBV7-9 and TRBJ1-5, the complete variable domain is DTGVSQNPRHKITKRGQNVTFRCDPISEHNRLYWYRQTLGQGPEFLTYFQNEAQLEKSRLLSDRFSAERPKGSFSTLEIQRTEQGDSAMYLCASRKQENQPQHFGDGTRLSIL.

The V call is TRBV10-2, the J call TRBJ1-5; 9 positions agree with TRBD1. J gave up 4 bases and V 0 bases, and 7 bases lay outside the gene matches. This CDR3 is 17 amino acids long. Germline CDR1 is WSHSY and CDR2 is SAAADI. The CDR3 sequence is CASSESGKGTGNQPQHF. Written as DNA, the CDR3 is TGCGCCAGCAGTGAGTCGGGGAAAGGGACAGGGAATCAGCCCCAGCATTTT.

This chain joins TRBV10-1 and TRBJ2-3; D may be TRBD1 (5 bases). Per germline, CDR1 WNHNN and CDR2 SYGVQD (reference sequence). The CDR3 runs to 13 residues. The ends were cut back, 5 bases at V and 3 bases at J, with 9 bases in the middle. CDR3 sequence (DNA): TGCGCCAGCAGTTTCACAGGAACAGATACGCAGTATTTT. Amino acids: CASSFTGTDTQYF.

This clone was found a few times. The chain employs TRBV7-9 and TRBJ1-1; TRBD1 is a possible D gene (5 bases). V gave up 3 bases and J gave up 3 bases, with 11 bases separating them. Germline V gene lookup returns CDR1 SEHNR and CDR2 FQNEAQ (reference sequence). The CDR3 runs 14 residues. In DNA form, the CDR3 reads TGTGCCAGCAGCTTTGGGGGGAGGGACACTGAAGCTTTCTTT. It is translated as CASSFGGRDTEAFF.

This clone was seen only a few times. The chain is built from TRBV18 and TRBJ1-5, with D perhaps matching TRBD1 (6 bases). The CDR3 runs to 15 residues. The germline V and J ends were trimmed by 2 bases and 4 bases, with 12 bases remaining between them. Germline-derived CDR1 and CDR2 are KGHSH and LQKENI. CDR3 sequence (DNA): TGTGCCAGCTCACCAGGGCAGGGGAAGAATCAGCCCCAGCATTTT. It is translated as CASSPGQGKNQPQHF.

This clone was seen more than once but under ten times. The J gene is TRBJ1-5, the V gene TRBV11-1; D not certain. This CDR3 has 14 residues. V lost 1 base, J lost 1 base, and 5 bases lay in between. Germline V CDR1 and CDR2: SGHAT, FQDESV (reference sequence). CDR3 nucleotide sequence: TGTGCCAGCAGCTTAGGTGGGAGCAATCAGCCCCAGCATTTT. Translated: CASSLGGSNQPQHF.

The V and J genes are TRBV7-8 and TRBJ2-1; 10 bases line up with TRBD2. The V gene end was trimmed by 0 bases and the J gene end by 0 bases; junction bases not matched to a gene: 8. The CDR3 is 19 residues long. Germline-derived CDR1 and CDR2 are SGHVS and FQNEAQ. This CDR3 reads CASSLASTSGMSSYNEQFF. The CDR3 DNA reads TGTGCCAGCAGCTTAGCCTCTACTAGCGGGATGAGCTCCTACAATGAGCAGTTCTTC.

This clone was counted only a few times. The V and J genes are TRBV28 and TRBJ2-7, with a weak D call TRBD2 (6 bases). The germline V gene has CDR1 MDHEN and CDR2 SYDVKM. This CDR3 has 14 residues. V lost 6 bases and J lost 3, with 15 bases in between. CDR3 bases: TGTGCCAGCAGCTCCACCGGGGGAGACTACGAGCAGTACTTC. Residues: CASSSTGGDYEQYF.

The chain carries TRBV7-2 and TRBJ1-1, with 7 bases aligning to TRBD1. This CDR3 spans 15 amino acids. Germline V CDR1 and CDR2: SGHTA, FQGNSA. V dropped 5 bases and J dropped 7; count of bases not matched to a gene: 13. CDR3 coding DNA: TGTGCCAGCAGCCCCAGACTGGGGGACAGTGTTGAAGCTTTCTTT. The encoded protein is CASSPRLGDSVEAFF.